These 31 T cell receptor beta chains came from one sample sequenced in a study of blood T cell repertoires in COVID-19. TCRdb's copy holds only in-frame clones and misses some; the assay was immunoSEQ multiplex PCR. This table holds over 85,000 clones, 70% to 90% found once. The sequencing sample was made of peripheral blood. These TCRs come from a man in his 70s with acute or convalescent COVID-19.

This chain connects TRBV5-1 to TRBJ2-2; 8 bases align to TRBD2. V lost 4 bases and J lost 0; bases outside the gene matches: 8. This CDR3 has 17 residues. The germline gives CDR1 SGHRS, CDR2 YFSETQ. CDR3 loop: CASSLEVAGPNTGELFF. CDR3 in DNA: TGCGCCAGCAGCCTTGAAGTAGCGGGGCCGAACACCGGGGAGCTGTTTTTT.

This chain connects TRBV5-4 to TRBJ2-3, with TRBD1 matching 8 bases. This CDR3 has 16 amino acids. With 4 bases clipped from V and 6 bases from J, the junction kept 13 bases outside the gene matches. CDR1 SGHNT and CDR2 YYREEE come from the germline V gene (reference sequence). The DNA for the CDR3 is TGTGCCAGCAGCACCCGACAGGGGCCTTGGGGGGATACGCAGTATTTT. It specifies CASSTRQGPWGDTQYF.

CDR3 DNA: TGTGCCAGCAGCACCCTAGGGACAGGCCAAGAGACCCAGTACTTC. This translates into CASSTLGTGQETQYF. The V gene is TRBV7-9, the J gene TRBJ2-5; 8 bases are shared with TRBD1. Losses at the gene ends were 5 bases for V and 1 base for J; bases not matched to a gene: 6. The CDR3 contains 15 residues. CDR1 is SEHNR and CDR2 is FQNEAQ in the germline V gene (reference sequence).

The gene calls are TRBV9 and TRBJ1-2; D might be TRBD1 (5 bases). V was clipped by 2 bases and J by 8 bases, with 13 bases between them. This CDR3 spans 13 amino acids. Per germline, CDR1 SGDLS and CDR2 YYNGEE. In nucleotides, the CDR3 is TGTGCCAGCAGCGTTGCTCAGGGATACGGCTACACCTTC. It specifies CASSVAQGYGYTF.

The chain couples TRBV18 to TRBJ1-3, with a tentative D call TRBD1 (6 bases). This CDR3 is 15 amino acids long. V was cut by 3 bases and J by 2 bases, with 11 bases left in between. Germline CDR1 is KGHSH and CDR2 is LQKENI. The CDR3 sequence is CASSPTGSPGNTIYF. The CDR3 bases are TGTGCCAGCTCACCCACAGGGTCCCCTGGAAACACCATATATTTT.

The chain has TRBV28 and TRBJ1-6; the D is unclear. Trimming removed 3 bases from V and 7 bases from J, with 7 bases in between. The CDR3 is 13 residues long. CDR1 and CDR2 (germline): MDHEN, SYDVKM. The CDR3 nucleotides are TGTGCCAGCAGTTTGCGTAGAAATTCACCCCTCCACTTT. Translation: CASSLRRNSPLHF.

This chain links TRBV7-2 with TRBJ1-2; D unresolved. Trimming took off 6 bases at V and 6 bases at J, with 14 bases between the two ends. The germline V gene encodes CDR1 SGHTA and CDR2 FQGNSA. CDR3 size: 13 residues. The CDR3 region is CASRYPGDNGYTF. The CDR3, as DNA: TGTGCCAGCAGATACCCCGGGGATAATGGCTACACCTTC. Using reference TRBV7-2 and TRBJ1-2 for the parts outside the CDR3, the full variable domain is GAGVSQSPSNKVTEKGKDVELRCDPISGHTALYWYRQSLGQGLEFLIYFQGNSAPDKSGLPSDRFSAERTGGSVSTLTIQRTQQEDSAVYLCASRYPGDNGYTFGSGTRLTVV.

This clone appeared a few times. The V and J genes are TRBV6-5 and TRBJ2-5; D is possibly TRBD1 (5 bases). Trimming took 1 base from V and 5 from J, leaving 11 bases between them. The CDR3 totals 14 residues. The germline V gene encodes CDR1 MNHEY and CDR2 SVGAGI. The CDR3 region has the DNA TGTGCCAGCAGTTACTTCAGGGTAGGGGAGACCCAGTACTTC. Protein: CASSYFRVGETQYF.

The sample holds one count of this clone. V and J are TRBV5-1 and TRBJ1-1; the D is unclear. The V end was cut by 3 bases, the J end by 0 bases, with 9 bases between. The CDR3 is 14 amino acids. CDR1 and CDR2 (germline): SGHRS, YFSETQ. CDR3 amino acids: CASSSFSLNTEAFF. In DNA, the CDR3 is TGCGCCAGCAGCTCTTTTAGCTTGAACACTGAAGCTTTCTTT.

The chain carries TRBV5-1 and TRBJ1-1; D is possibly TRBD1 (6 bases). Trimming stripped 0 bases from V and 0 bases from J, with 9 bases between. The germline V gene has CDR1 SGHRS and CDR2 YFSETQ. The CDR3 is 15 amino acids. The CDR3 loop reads CASSLEGVMNTEAFF. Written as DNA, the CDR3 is TGCGCCAGCAGCTTGGAGGGGGTGATGAACACTGAAGCTTTCTTT. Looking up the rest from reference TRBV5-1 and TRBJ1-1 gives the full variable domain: KAGVTQTPRYLIKTRGQQVTLSCSPISGHRSVSWYQQTPGQGLQFLFEYFSETQRNKGNFPGRFSGRQFSNSRSEMNVSTLELGDSALYLCASSLEGVMNTEAFFGQGTRLTVV.

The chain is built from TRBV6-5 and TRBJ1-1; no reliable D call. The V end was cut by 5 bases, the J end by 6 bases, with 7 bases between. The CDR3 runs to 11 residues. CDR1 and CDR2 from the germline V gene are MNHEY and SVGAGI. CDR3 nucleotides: TGTGCCAGCAGTCCCGTAGCTGAAGCTTTCTTT. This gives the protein CASSPVAEAFF.

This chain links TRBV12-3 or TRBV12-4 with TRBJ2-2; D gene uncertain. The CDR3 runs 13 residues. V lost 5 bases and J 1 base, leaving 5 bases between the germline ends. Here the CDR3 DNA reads TGTGCCAGCAGTCCTAAGAACACCGGGGAGCTGTTTTTT. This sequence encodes CASSPKNTGELFF.

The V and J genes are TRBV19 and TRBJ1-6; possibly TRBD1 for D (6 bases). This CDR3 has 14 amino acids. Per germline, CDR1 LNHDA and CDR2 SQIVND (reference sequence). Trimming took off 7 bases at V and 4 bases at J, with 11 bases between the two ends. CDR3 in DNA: TGTGCCAGTACCCTTACAGGGTATAATTCACCCCTCCACTTT. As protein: CASTLTGYNSPLHF.

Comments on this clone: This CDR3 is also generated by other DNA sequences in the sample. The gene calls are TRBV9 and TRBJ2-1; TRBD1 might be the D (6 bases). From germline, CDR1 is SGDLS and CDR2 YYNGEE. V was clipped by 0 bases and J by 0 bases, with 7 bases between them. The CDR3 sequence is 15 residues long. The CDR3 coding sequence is TGTGCCAGCAGCGTAGGGACAGTCTCCTACAATGAGCAGTTCTTC. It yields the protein CASSVGTVSYNEQFF.

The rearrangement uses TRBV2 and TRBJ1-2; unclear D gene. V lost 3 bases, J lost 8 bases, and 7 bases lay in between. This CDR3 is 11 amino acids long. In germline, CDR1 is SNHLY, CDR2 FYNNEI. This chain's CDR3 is CASSDRLGYTF. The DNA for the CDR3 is TGTGCCAGCAGTGACAGGTTAGGCTACACCTTC. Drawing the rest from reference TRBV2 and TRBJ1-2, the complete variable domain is EPEVTQTPSHQVTQMGQEVILRCVPISNHLYFYWYRQILGQKVEFLVSFYNNEISEKSEIFDDQFSVERPDGSNFTLKIRSTKLEDSAMYFCASSDRLGYTFGSGTRLTVV.

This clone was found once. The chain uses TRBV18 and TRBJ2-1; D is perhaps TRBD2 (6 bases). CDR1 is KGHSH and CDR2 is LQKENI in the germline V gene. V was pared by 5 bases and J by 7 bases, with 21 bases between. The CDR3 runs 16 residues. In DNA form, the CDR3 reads TGTGCCAGCTCAGGTTCCGGGCGGGGATCAAGGAATGAGCAGTTCTTC. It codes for CASSGSGRGSRNEQFF.

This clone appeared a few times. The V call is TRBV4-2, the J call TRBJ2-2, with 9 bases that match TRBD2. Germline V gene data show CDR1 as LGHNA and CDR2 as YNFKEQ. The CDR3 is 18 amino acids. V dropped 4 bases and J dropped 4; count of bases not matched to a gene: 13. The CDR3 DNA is TGTGCCAGCAGCCCCCTCCTTGGGCGGGGGGGTAGCACCGGGGAGCTGTTTTTT. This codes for CASSPLLGRGGSTGELFF.

The CDR3 sequence: CASSTDRELGYTF. The CDR3 DNA follows: TGTGCCAGCAGCACCGACAGGGAGCTTGGCTACACCTTC. The chain couples TRBV5-4 to TRBJ1-2, with 7 bases identical to TRBD1. The germline gives CDR1 SGHNT, CDR2 YYREEE (reference sequence). The J segment lost 7 bases and the V segment lost 4 bases, leaving 7 bases of the junction unmatched. This CDR3 region has 13 residues.

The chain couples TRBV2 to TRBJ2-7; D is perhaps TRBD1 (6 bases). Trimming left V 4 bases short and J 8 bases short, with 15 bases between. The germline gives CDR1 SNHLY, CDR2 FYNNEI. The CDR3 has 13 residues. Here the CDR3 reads CASSVSLQGKQYF. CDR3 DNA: TGTGCCAGCAGTGTTAGTTTACAGGGCAAGCAGTACTTC.

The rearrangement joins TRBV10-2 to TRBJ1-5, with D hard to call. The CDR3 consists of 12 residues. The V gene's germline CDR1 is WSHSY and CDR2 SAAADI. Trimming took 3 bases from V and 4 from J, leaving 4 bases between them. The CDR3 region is CASSDSNQPQHF. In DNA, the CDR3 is TGCGCCAGCAGTGACTCTAATCAGCCCCAGCATTTT.

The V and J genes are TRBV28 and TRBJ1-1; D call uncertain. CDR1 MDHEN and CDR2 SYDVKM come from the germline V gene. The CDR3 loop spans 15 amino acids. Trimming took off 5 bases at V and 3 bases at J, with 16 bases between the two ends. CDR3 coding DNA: TGTGCCAGCAGTCCCCGGGGAGGCTTCCACACTGAAGCTTTCTTT. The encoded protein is CASSPRGGFHTEAFF.

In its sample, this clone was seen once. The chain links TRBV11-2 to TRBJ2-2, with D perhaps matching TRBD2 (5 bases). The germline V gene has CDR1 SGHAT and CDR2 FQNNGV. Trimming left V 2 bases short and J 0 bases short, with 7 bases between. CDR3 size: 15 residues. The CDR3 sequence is CASSLNSANTGELFF. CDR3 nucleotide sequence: TGTGCCAGCAGCTTAAATAGCGCGAACACCGGGGAGCTGTTTTTT.

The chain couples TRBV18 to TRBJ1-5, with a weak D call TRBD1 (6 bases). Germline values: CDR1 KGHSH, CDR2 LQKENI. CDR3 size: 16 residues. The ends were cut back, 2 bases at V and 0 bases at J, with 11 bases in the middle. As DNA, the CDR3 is TGTGCCAGCTCACCAGCCGGGACAAATAGCAATCAGCCCCAGCATTTT. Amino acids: CASSPAGTNSNQPQHF.

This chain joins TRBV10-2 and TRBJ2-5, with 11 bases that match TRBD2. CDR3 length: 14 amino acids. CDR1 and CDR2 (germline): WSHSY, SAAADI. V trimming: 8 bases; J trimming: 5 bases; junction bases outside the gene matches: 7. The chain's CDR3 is CASGVAGGRETQYF. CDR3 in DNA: TGCGCCAGCGGCGTAGCGGGGGGGCGGGAGACCCAGTACTTC.

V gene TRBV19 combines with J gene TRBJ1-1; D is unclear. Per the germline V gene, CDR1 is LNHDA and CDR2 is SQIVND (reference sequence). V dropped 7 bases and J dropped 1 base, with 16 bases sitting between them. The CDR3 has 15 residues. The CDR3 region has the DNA TGTGCCAGTAATTCGGAGGGCAGGAAGAACACTGAAGCTTTCTTT. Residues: CASNSEGRKNTEAFF.

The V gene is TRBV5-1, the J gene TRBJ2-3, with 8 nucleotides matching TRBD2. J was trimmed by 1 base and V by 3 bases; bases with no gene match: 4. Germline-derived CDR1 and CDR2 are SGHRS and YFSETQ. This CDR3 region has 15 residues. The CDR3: CASSSLSGGTDTQYF. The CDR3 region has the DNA TGCGCCAGCAGCTCACTTAGCGGGGGCACAGATACGCAGTATTTT.

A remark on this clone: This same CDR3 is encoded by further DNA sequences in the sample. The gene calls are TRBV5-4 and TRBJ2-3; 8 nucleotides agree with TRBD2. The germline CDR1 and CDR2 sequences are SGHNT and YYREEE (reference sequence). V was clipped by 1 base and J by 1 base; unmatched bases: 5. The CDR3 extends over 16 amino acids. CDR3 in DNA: TGTGCCAGCAGCTTGTATCGGGGGGGCGGCACAGATACGCAGTATTTT. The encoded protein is CASSLYRGGGTDTQYF.

As DNA, the CDR3 is TGCAGCGTTTTGGACAGAGATGGAAACACCATATATTTT. It translates to CSVLDRDGNTIYF. The gene calls are TRBV29-1 and TRBJ1-3; a possible D gene is TRBD1 (6 bases). Germline V gene data show CDR1 as SQVTM and CDR2 as ANQGSEA. Deletions cut 5 bases from V and 3 bases from J, with 11 bases between. CDR3 length: 13 residues.

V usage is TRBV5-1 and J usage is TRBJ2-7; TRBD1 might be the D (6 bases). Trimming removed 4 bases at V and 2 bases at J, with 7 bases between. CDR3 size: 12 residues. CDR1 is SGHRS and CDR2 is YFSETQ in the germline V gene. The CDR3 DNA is TGCGCCAGCAGCGGGGACACCTACGAGCAGTACTTC. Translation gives CASSGDTYEQYF.

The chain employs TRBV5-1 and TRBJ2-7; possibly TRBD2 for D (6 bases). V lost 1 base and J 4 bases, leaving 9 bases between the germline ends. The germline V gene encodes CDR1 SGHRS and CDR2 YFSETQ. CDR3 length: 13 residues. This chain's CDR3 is CASSLTSRYEQYF. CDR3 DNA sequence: TGCGCCAGCAGCTTGACTAGCCGGTACGAGCAGTACTTC.

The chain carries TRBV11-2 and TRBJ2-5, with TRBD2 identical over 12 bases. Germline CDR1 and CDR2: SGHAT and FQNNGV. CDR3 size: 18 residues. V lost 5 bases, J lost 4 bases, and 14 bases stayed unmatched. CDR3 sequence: CASSPGLELAGGRETQYF. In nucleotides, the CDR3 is TGTGCCAGCAGCCCGGGCCTCGAGCTAGCGGGGGGGCGAGAGACCCAGTACTTC.